Included here is one T cell receptor beta chain sequence, with context. This CDR3 is also generated by other DNA sequences in the sample. The repertoire was sequenced with immunoSEQ multiplex PCR; TCRdb's copy has only in-frame clones and lacks some. Of approximately 2,300,000 clones listed, about nine tenths were seen once; the top ten hold more than 0.35%. This entry is derived from a study of shared clonotypes between healthy human individuals. Sample: naive CD4+ T cells from PBMCs. Subset of the sample: CD45RA+ positively selected. This receptor was identified in a young man in good health. Some clones in this sample may be carry-over from other donors' samples.

This CDR3 reads CASRGAYEQYF. The CDR3, as DNA: TGTGCCAGCAGGGGGGCCTACGAGCAGTACTTC. The chain has TRBV2 and TRBJ2-7; D may correspond to TRBD1 or TRBD2 (5 bases each). The CDR3 is made up of 11 amino acids. The V end was cut by 6 bases, the J end by 2 bases, with 5 bases between. Germline V gene data show CDR1 as SNHLY and CDR2 as FYNNEI. The full variable domain, completed using reference TRBV2 and TRBJ2-7, is EPEVTQTPSHQVTQMGQEVILRCVPISNHLYFYWYRQILGQKVEFLVSFYNNEISEKSEIFDDQFSVERPDGSNFTLKIRSTKLEDSAMYFCASRGAYEQYFGPGTRLTVT.